This note documents a single TCR beta chain sequence. The data belong to a study of blood T cell repertoires in COVID-19. Study summary: Donors in the United States, Italy and Spain gave samples during acute or convalescent COVID-19. Nucleic acid was either cDNA or gDNA, and it came from T cells, B-cell-depleted T cells, or PBMCs.

The CDR3 length is 15 residues. Germline values: CDR1 SGHVS, CDR2 FNYEAQ. The trim removed 3 bases at V and 7 bases at J, leaving 7 bases unmatched. Original analysis: It was from reference gene primer amplification that nucleated cell counts were estimated. TCRdb's table, derived via immunoSEQ multiplex PCR, lists solely in-frame clones and lacks some. V, J and clone size reflect that table, while D and trimming were determined from the DNA. This repertoire shows about 76,000 clones, more than 75% found once; its top ten account for 27%. The chain has TRBV7-6 and TRBJ2-1; 9 nucleotides line up with TRBD2. Sequencing input: peripheral blood. The TCR was taken from a human donor in a cohort sampled during active COVID-19. CDR3 amino acids: CASSFRLAGSNEQFF. CDR3 coding DNA: TGTGCCAGCAGCTTTCGGCTAGCGGGGTCTAATGAGCAGTTCTTC.